A selection of T cell receptor beta chains follows, all from one sample in a study of response to subunit inactivated influenza vaccine. TCRdb processed the RT-PCR reads anew with MiXCR; each CDR3 protein has one entry. The table includes more than 700,000 distinct CDR3 sequences, 21% detected once. The input for sequencing was PBMCs from blood, taken around 5 days after vaccination. These TCRs come from a man aged 50 to 60 who received an inactivated influenza vaccine. Both conserved end residues are part of each CDR3. The D gene is left open where the match is weak. Expanded clones are given a class, and other clones once, few, many or no size at all.

d_gene,abundance,v_gene,j_gene,CDR3nt,CDR3aa
TRBD1,few,TRBV7-9,TRBJ1-6,TGTGCCAGCAGCACGACAGGGTATAATTCACCCCTCCACTTT,CASSTTGYNSPLHF
TRBD2,few,TRBV20-1,TRBJ2-7,TGCAGTGCTAGGATTAGCGGGACGGGAGAGCAGTACTTC,CSARISGTGEQYF
TRBD1,.,TRBV20-1,TRBJ2-2,TGCAGTGCTAGAGAGGACAGGGGGTACACCGGGGAGCTGTTTTTT,CSAREDRGYTGELFF
.,few,TRBV15,TRBJ2-1,TGTGCCACCAGCAGAGATGGGGCTAGAAATGAGCAGTTCTTC,CATSRDGARNEQFF
.,many,TRBV21-1,TRBJ1-1,TGTGCCAGCAGCATGGAGGACAGGCGGCCCATGAACACTGAAGCTTTCTTT,CASSMEDRRPMNTEAFF
TRBD2,.,TRBV27,TRBJ2-7,TGTGCCAGCAGTTTCGGACTAGCGGTGACCTACGAGCAGTACTTC,CASSFGLAVTYEQYF
TRBD1,few,TRBV29-1,TRBJ1-5,TGCAGCGTGCGGGGGACAGACCCCAATCAGCCCCAGCATTTT,CSVRGTDPNQPQHF
.,few,TRBV12-3/TRBV12-4,TRBJ2-7,TGTGCCAGCAAAGCCCCCGGCTACGAGCAGTACTTC,CASKAPGYEQYF
.,few,TRBV24-1,TRBJ2-1,TGTGCCACCAGTGTTACCTGGGGCCAGAAACCCTCCTACAATGAGCAGTTCTTC,CATSVTWGQKPSYNEQFF
.,.,TRBV20-1,TRBJ2-1,TGCAGTGCTAGAGATCAGGGATCGGGGCAGTTCTTC,CSARDQGSGQFF
TRBD1,.,TRBV20-1,TRBJ2-1,TGCAGTGCTCTCTTGTTACAGGGGACAATGAACAATGAGCAGTTCTTC,CSALLLQGTMNNEQFF
.,many,TRBV5-1,TRBJ2-5,TGTGCCAGCAGCTCCGGAGTCCAAGAGACCCAGTACTTC,CASSSGVQETQYF
TRBD1,.,TRBV20-1,TRBJ1-1,TGCAGTGCCGATACAGGGGGCACTGAAGCTTTCTTT,CSADTGGTEAFF
TRBD2,few,TRBV9,TRBJ2-7,TGTGCCAGCAGCGCCGGGACTAGCGGGGGTTTGTACGAGCAGTACTTC,CASSAGTSGGLYEQYF
.,many,TRBV5-1,TRBJ1-6,TGCGCCAGCAGGTTGGATGCAGGAAATTCACCCCTCCACTTT,CASRLDAGNSPLHF
.,.,TRBV29-1,TRBJ1-1,TGCAGCGTCGCCGGGGACATGAACACTGAAGCTTTCTTT,CSVAGDMNTEAFF
TRBD1,.,TRBV29-1,TRBJ2-2,TGCAGCGCGGGACAGCTGAACACCGGGGAGCTGTTTTTT,CSAGQLNTGELFF
.,few,TRBV10-3,TRBJ2-2,TGTGCCATCACCCCGGGCACCGGGGAGCTGTTTTTT,CAITPGTGELFF